The 20 T cell receptor beta chains listed next were all sequenced from one sample in a study of T cell changes during pregnancy in multiple sclerosis. Repertoires were generated with immunoSEQ multiplex PCR, while TCRdb's copy carries only in-frame clones and drops some. Seen here are 85,000 to 100,000 clones, roughly 92% observed once, and the top ten hold about 3%. This material consisted of peripheral blood, taken in the first trimester of pregnancy. The receptor source for this set is a female donor with multiple sclerosis, enrolled in a pregnancy study.

The chain is built from TRBV18 and TRBJ2-2; the D gene is possibly TRBD2 (5 bases). V was trimmed by 10 bases and J by 6 bases, leaving 15 bases between them. Germline CDR1 and CDR2: KGHSH and LQKENI. This CDR3 has 13 amino acids. The CDR3: CATRTEEAGELFF. The CDR3 DNA reads as TGTGCCACCCGCACGGAGGAGGCCGGGGAGCTGTTTTTT.

CDR3 amino acids: CASSQGGQNQPQHF. The CDR3 DNA reads TGTGCCAGCAGCCAAGGGGGACAAAATCAGCCCCAGCATTTT. This chain uses TRBV4-2 with TRBJ1-5, with D possibly TRBD1 on 6 matching bases. Germline V gene sequence: CDR1 LGHNA, CDR2 YNFKEQ. V was cut by 1 base and J by 4 bases, with 8 bases left in between. This CDR3 comprises 14 residues.

This rearrangement joins TRBV7-9 to TRBJ2-1, with 13 bases fitting TRBD2. Germline V lookup: CDR1 SEHNR, CDR2 FQNEAQ (reference sequence). The CDR3 has 17 amino acids. The V segment lost 5 bases and the J segment 3 bases; nucleotides outside the gene matches: 7. The CDR3 DNA follows: TGTGCCAGCAGCCTTGGACTAGCGGGAGACCACTACAATGAGCAGTTCTTC. It specifies CASSLGLAGDHYNEQFF.

The chain couples TRBV30 to TRBJ1-5; a possible D gene is TRBD1 (6 bases). The CDR3 is 15 amino acids. V dropped 2 bases and J dropped 0 bases, with 11 bases sitting between them. The germline CDR1 and CDR2 sequences are GTSNPN and SVGIG (reference sequence). CDR3 DNA sequence: TGTGCCTGGAGTTCCACAGGGATTAGCAATCAGCCCCAGCATTTT. Translating it yields CAWSSTGISNQPQHF.

This chain connects TRBV27 to TRBJ2-5, with D possibly being TRBD2 (6 bases). The V and J ends lost 3 bases and 5 bases respectively, with 16 bases between them. CDR1 and CDR2 (germline): MNHEY, SMNVEV (reference sequence). The CDR3 has 15 amino acids. The CDR3 DNA follows: TGTGCCAGCAGTTTGGGGCGGAGGGCCGCGGAGACCCAGTACTTC. Translating gives CASSLGRRAAETQYF.

The chain recombines TRBV28 with TRBJ1-5; D is perhaps TRBD1 (6 bases). V shed 5 bases and J shed 6 bases, with 14 bases lying between them. From germline, CDR1 is MDHEN and CDR2 SYDVKM. The CDR3 totals 14 residues. Here the CDR3 reads CASSAGTGRQPQHF. The CDR3 nucleotides are TGTGCCAGCAGTGCCGGAACAGGGCGTCAGCCCCAGCATTTT.

J is TRBJ2-1 and V is TRBV9; TRBD2 agrees at 9 bases. The CDR3 covers 16 residues. Per the germline V gene, CDR1 is SGDLS and CDR2 is YYNGEE. J lost 10 bases, V lost 2 bases, and 13 bases had no gene match. The CDR3 DNA reads as TGTGCCAGCAGCGTCCGTCCGACTAGCGGACCTCCGGAGCAGTTCTTC. Amino acids: CASSVRPTSGPPEQFF.

This chain connects TRBV7-8 to TRBJ1-2; TRBD1 agrees at 7 bases. J lost 3 bases, V lost 4 bases, and 2 bases had no gene match. CDR1 is SGHVS, CDR2 FQNEAQ, per germline. This CDR3 spans 13 amino acids. The CDR3 DNA is TGTGCCAGCAGCTCGACAGGGCACTATGGCTACACCTTC. It codes for CASSSTGHYGYTF.

The gene calls are TRBV19 and TRBJ2-1; TRBD1 matches at 7 bases. Per germline, CDR1 LNHDA and CDR2 SQIVND (reference sequence). CDR3 size: 14 residues. Trimming cost V 0 bases and J 4 bases; bases outside gene matches: 0. This CDR3 is CASSIEGQYNEQFF. The DNA for the CDR3 is TGTGCCAGTAGTATAGAGGGACAGTACAATGAGCAGTTCTTC.

This sequence joins TRBV2 and TRBJ1-4, with TRBD1 matching over 7 bases. Per the germline V gene, CDR1 is SNHLY and CDR2 is FYNNEI. Trimming took 3 bases from V and 11 from J; bases not matched to a gene: 6. This CDR3 is 13 amino acids long. This CDR3 is CASSERRQGKLFF. In DNA form, the CDR3 reads TGTGCCAGCAGTGAGCGTCGACAGGGCAAACTGTTTTTT.

The gene calls are TRBV18 and TRBJ1-5, with no clear D. V was cut by 3 bases and J by 7 bases, with 10 bases left in between. Germline-derived CDR1 and CDR2 are KGHSH and LQKENI. The length of the CDR3 is 13 residues. CDR3 amino acids: CASSPYGEQPQHF. Written as DNA, the CDR3 is TGTGCCAGCTCACCCTACGGGGAACAGCCCCAGCATTTT.

J is TRBJ1-4 and V is TRBV18, with a tentative D call TRBD1 (5 bases). The V gene's germline CDR1 is KGHSH and CDR2 LQKENI. V lost 6 bases and J lost 1, with 12 bases in between. This CDR3 spans 15 amino acids. CDR3 nucleotides: TGTGCCAGCTCCCCTGACAGCCTAACTAATGAAAAACTGTTTTTT. Its translation is CASSPDSLTNEKLFF. The whole variable domain, remainder taken from reference TRBV18 and TRBJ1-4, is NAGVMQNPRHLVRRRGQEARLRCSPMKGHSHVYWYRQLPEEGLKFMVYLQKENIIDESGMPKERFSAEFPKEGPSILRIQQVVRGDSAAYFCASSPDSLTNEKLFFGSGTQLSVL.

This chain uses TRBV19 with TRBJ1-1; D not resolved. The CDR3 covers 13 residues. V was cut by 6 bases and J by 1 base, with 9 bases left in between. Germline V gene data show CDR1 as LNHDA and CDR2 as SQIVND (reference sequence). The CDR3 bases are TGTGCCAGTAGCAGGTCGGCGAACACTGAAGCTTTCTTT. Translating it yields CASSRSANTEAFF.

This chain joins TRBV18 and TRBJ1-1; TRBD1 aligns across 8 bases. Germline CDR1 KGHSH, CDR2 LQKENI. Trimming cost V 6 bases and J 3 bases; bases outside gene matches: 3. The CDR3 is made up of 13 amino acids. The CDR3 region is CASSTTGDTEAFF. CDR3 bases: TGTGCCAGCTCCACGACAGGGGACACTGAAGCTTTCTTT.

This clone was found once. This rearrangement joins TRBV6-1 to TRBJ2-3, with 7 nucleotides matching TRBD1. V lost 5 bases, J lost 7 bases, and 9 bases stayed unmatched. Per the germline V gene, CDR1 is MNHNS and CDR2 is SASEGT. There are 14 residues in the CDR3. CDR3 in DNA: TGTGCCAGCAGTTTGACAGGGATGGTAAATACGCAGTATTTT. Residues: CASSLTGMVNTQYF.

V gene TRBV27 combines with J gene TRBJ1-2; D remains ambiguous. CDR1 MNHEY and CDR2 SMNVEV come from the germline V gene (reference sequence). Trimming removed 0 bases from V and 0 bases from J, with 8 bases in between. There are 15 residues in the CDR3. The DNA for the CDR3 is TGTGCCAGCAGTTTATCTGCAGAAGCTAACTATGGCTACACCTTC. Encoded protein: CASSLSAEANYGYTF.

The rearrangement joins TRBV14 to TRBJ1-3, with D unresolved. Trimming stripped 3 bases from V and 0 bases from J, with 6 bases between. This CDR3 contains 14 residues. The germline V gene has CDR1 SGHDN and CDR2 FVKESK. CDR3 loop: CASSHLSSGNTIYF. The DNA of the CDR3 is TGTGCCAGCAGCCATCTCAGCTCTGGAAACACCATATATTTT.

Worth noting for this clone: Other DNA sequences from this sample encode an identical CDR3 as well. The V and J genes are TRBV7-9 and TRBJ2-7; 7 bases fit TRBD2. The CDR3 is 13 residues long. Germline values: CDR1 SEHNR, CDR2 FQNEAQ (reference sequence). After removal of 1 base from V and 4 bases from J, the junction contained 1 base not matched to a gene. The CDR3 protein is CASSLVSGYEQYF. The DNA of the CDR3 is TGTGCCAGCAGCTTAGTTAGCGGGTACGAGCAGTACTTC.

A remark on this clone: One junction end does not reproduce the germline sequence, and a read error may be involved. V usage is TRBV7-7 and J usage is TRBJ2-2; 12 bases are a match to TRBD2. Germline CDR1 SSHAT, CDR2 FNYEAQ (reference sequence). The CDR3 consists of 18 residues. The CDR3 DNA reads TGTGCTAGCAGCCCACCGACTAGCGGGAGAAGTGGCACCGGGGAGCTGTTTTTT. Amino acid sequence: CASSPPTSGRSGTGELFF.

The rearrangement uses TRBV7-9 and TRBJ2-7; TRBD2 might be the D (6 bases). The CDR3 runs to 17 residues. Trimming took 1 base from V and 0 from J, leaving 16 bases between them. In germline, CDR1 is SEHNR, CDR2 FQNEAQ (reference sequence). The CDR3 sequence is CASSLGGGAPFSYEQYF. In DNA, the CDR3 is TGTGCCAGCAGCTTAGGAGGCGGGGCACCATTCTCCTACGAGCAGTACTTC.